The 24 T cell receptor beta chains in this list originate from one sample, sequenced in a study of blood T cell repertoires in COVID-19. Assay used: immunoSEQ multiplex PCR; TCRdb lists only in-frame clones, some missing. This sample has over 85,000 clones, with roughly 88% found just once. The sample was peripheral blood. All receptors derive from a woman aged 80 or over with COVID-19, enrolled during active disease.

In its sample, this clone was seen once. The V and J genes are TRBV9 and TRBJ1-1, with D possibly being TRBD1 (5 bases). The V and J ends lost 4 bases and 5 bases respectively, with 15 bases between them. CDR3 length equals 14 residues. CDR1 and CDR2 (germline): SGDLS, YYNGEE. The CDR3 bases are TGTGCCAGCAGCACCTCCGGCGGGGGAACTGAAGCTTTCTTT. Its protein product is CASSTSGGGTEAFF.

This chain uses TRBV21-1 with TRBJ2-3; TRBD2 is taken as the D call from the table, unchecked against the DNA. TRBV21-1 represents a pseudogene. CDR3 length: 16 amino acids. This chain's CDR3 is CASSPRSLTPGDTQYF. As DNA, the CDR3 is TGTGCCAGCAGCCCCCGCTCCCTCACCCCCGGTGATACGCAGTATTTT.

The rearrangement joins TRBV11-2 to TRBJ2-7, with TRBD1 as a possible D gene (6 bases). The CDR3 has 16 amino acids. Germline loops: CDR1 SGHAT, CDR2 FQNNGV. With 4 bases removed from V and 1 base from J, the gap between germline ends came to 17 bases. CDR3 region: CASSYLTGQWSYEQYF. The CDR3 DNA sequence: TGTGCCAGCAGCTACTTAACCGGACAGTGGTCCTACGAGCAGTACTTC.

The rearrangement links TRBV4-1 to TRBJ2-3; 7 bases align to TRBD2. CDR3 length: 16 residues. CDR1 MGHRA and CDR2 YSYEKL come from the germline V gene. The trim removed 5 bases at V and 4 bases at J, leaving 12 bases unmatched. CDR3 sequence reads: CASSWIGRELADTQYF. The CDR3 region has the DNA TGCGCCAGCAGCTGGATCGGGCGGGAGCTCGCAGATACGCAGTATTTT.

This chain uses TRBV7-2 with TRBJ2-5; 7 bases are shared with TRBD2. CDR3 length: 15 amino acids. Trimming took 1 base from V and 3 from J; bases not matched to a gene: 5. Germline loops: CDR1 SGHTA, CDR2 FQGNSA. CDR3 nucleotides: TGTGCCAGCAGCTTAGTTAGCAGCGGGGAAGAGACCCAGTACTTC. Translating it yields CASSLVSSGEETQYF.

This clone was counted many times. The chain links TRBV19 to TRBJ2-2; 8 nucleotides align to TRBD1. The CDR3 is 18 residues long. CDR1 and CDR2 (germline): LNHDA, SQIVND (reference sequence). The ends lost 9 bases at V and 3 bases at J; junction bases unmatched: 18. The CDR3 sequence is CASATGGLGRGYTGELFF. For the CDR3, the DNA is TGTGCCAGCGCTACAGGGGGATTAGGTCGAGGTTACACCGGGGAGCTGTTTTTT.

The CDR3, as DNA: TGTGCCAGCAGTTTTAAGGAGGCCTATGGCTACACCTTC. Its translation: CASSFKEAYGYTF. This chain links TRBV28 with TRBJ1-2, with D uncertain. V was trimmed by 3 bases and J by 4 bases, leaving 9 bases between them. The germline V gene encodes CDR1 MDHEN and CDR2 SYDVKM. The CDR3 runs 13 residues.

V usage is TRBV18 and J usage is TRBJ2-7; D is perhaps TRBD2 (6 bases). V was trimmed by 3 bases and J by 0 bases, leaving 24 bases between them. The CDR3 is made up of 19 amino acids. Germline V lookup: CDR1 KGHSH, CDR2 LQKENI. This CDR3 reads CASSPLFAGTLASSYEQYF. CDR3 coding DNA: TGTGCCAGCTCACCGCTCTTCGCGGGGACCCTTGCCTCCTCCTACGAGCAGTACTTC.

There are a few counts of this clone. This chain connects TRBV10-3 to TRBJ2-2; 7 bases agree with TRBD1. The CDR3 extends over 15 amino acids. CDR1 is ENHRY, CDR2 SYGVKD, per germline. V trimming: 0 bases; J trimming: 4 bases; junction bases outside the gene matches: 2. For the CDR3, the DNA is TGTGCCATCAGTGAGTCGACAGGGAGCACCGGGGAGCTGTTTTTT. This codes for CAISESTGSTGELFF.

The gene calls are TRBV2 and TRBJ1-5, with D unresolved. Germline V gene lookup returns CDR1 SNHLY and CDR2 FYNNEI. The CDR3 runs 15 residues. The V end was cut by 4 bases, the J end by 1 base, with 11 bases between. CDR3 DNA: TGTGCCAGCAGTGTTCCGGGGATCAGCAATCAGCCCCAGCATTTT. Its translation: CASSVPGISNQPQHF.

The chain joins TRBV25-1 to TRBJ1-1; TRBD1 matches 10 bases. After removal of 1 base from V and 7 bases from J, the junction contained 12 bases not matched to a gene. The CDR3 is 17 residues long. Germline loops: CDR1 MGHDK, CDR2 SYGVNS. CDR3 amino acids: CASSEFGGDRGKSEAFF. The CDR3 nucleotides are TGTGCCAGCAGTGAATTCGGCGGGGACAGGGGAAAGAGTGAAGCTTTCTTT.

The chain is built from TRBV3-1 (or the pseudogene TRBV3-2) and TRBJ1-5; D remains ambiguous. CDR1 and CDR2 from the germline V gene are LGHDT and YNNKEL (reference sequence). V lost 1 base and J lost 2, with 6 bases in between. The CDR3 totals 14 residues. In nucleotides, the CDR3 is TGTGCCAGCAGCCAAGGAGGCCGCAATCAGCCCCAGCATTTT. Translation: CASSQGGRNQPQHF.

The chain uses TRBV19 and TRBJ2-3, with D possibly being TRBD2 (5 bases). This CDR3 has 13 residues. CDR1 and CDR2 (germline): LNHDA, SQIVND (reference sequence). V lost 2 bases and J lost 7, with 10 bases in between. This chain's CDR3 is CASSIQTIHTQYF. The CDR3 coding sequence is TGTGCCAGTAGTATACAGACTATACATACGCAGTATTTT.

The chain recombines TRBV5-6 with TRBJ2-2; D not certain. The ends were cut back, 4 bases at V and 5 bases at J, with 3 bases in the middle. The V gene's germline CDR1 is SGHDT and CDR2 YYEEEE. This CDR3 region has 11 residues. The CDR3 DNA reads TGTGCCAGCAGCCCTACCGGGGAGCTGTTTTTT. It codes for CASSPTGELFF.

The genes are TRBV28 and TRBJ2-6, with a possible D match to TRBD1 (5 bases). Germline CDR1 reads MDHEN; CDR2 reads SYDVKM. The V end was cut by 5 bases, the J end by 4 bases, with 12 bases between. The CDR3 is 15 amino acids. The CDR3 DNA sequence: TGTGCCAGCAGTAAAAGGGGAAACGGGGCCAACGTCCTGACTTTC. This gives the protein CASSKRGNGANVLTF.

The chain joins TRBV10-1 to TRBJ2-7, with 9 positions matching TRBD2. CDR3 size: 15 residues. Germline V gene lookup returns CDR1 WNHNN and CDR2 SYGVQD (reference sequence). V lost 4 bases and J lost 2; bases outside the gene matches: 6. CDR3 in DNA: TGCGCCAGCAGTGGTGAGACTAGCGGACCCTACGAGCAGTACTTC. Translated: CASSGETSGPYEQYF.

This chain links TRBV29-1 with TRBJ2-1; TRBD2 matches 9 bases. CDR1 is SQVTM and CDR2 is ANQGSEA in the germline V gene. V lost 4 bases and J lost 12; bases outside the gene matches: 10. The CDR3 totals 13 residues. The CDR3 sequence is CSVGGLAPEGQFF. In nucleotides, the CDR3 is TGCAGCGTTGGCGGACTAGCGCCAGAGGGGCAGTTCTTC.

V usage is TRBV7-9 and J usage is TRBJ1-6; TRBD1 might be the D (5 bases). The CDR3 totals 16 residues. V lost 5 bases to trimming and J lost 7 bases, with 18 bases between them. Per germline, CDR1 SEHNR and CDR2 FQNEAQ (reference sequence). CDR3 region: CASSPSRGLGNSPLHF. CDR3 DNA: TGTGCCAGCAGCCCCTCTCGGGGACTCGGAAATTCACCCCTCCACTTT.

The V and J genes are TRBV6-6 and TRBJ2-3, with TRBD1 identical over 7 bases. Germline V lookup: CDR1 MNHNY, CDR2 SVGAGI (reference sequence). This CDR3 spans 16 amino acids. Germline trimming cut 5 bases from V and 2 bases from J; bases unmatched to any gene: 10. CDR3 in amino acids: CASSHGDSYFTDTQYF. The CDR3 DNA follows: TGTGCCAGCAGTCACGGGGACAGTTATTTCACAGATACGCAGTATTTT.

This clone was seen more than once but under ten times. This chain links TRBV4-3 with TRBJ2-1, with TRBD2 as a possible D gene (5 bases). The V end lost 0 bases, the J end lost 0 bases, and 6 bases lay between the germline ends. This CDR3 has 15 residues. CDR1 is LGHNA, CDR2 YSLEER, per germline. The CDR3 region is CASSQDGSSYNEQFF. The DNA for the CDR3 is TGCGCCAGCAGCCAAGATGGGAGCTCCTACAATGAGCAGTTCTTC.

This clone showed up just once. The chain couples TRBV2 to TRBJ2-3; 9 bases are a match to TRBD1. The CDR3 length is 12 residues. Per germline, CDR1 SNHLY and CDR2 FYNNEI. Losses at the gene ends were 10 bases for V and 3 bases for J; bases not matched to a gene: 2. The CDR3 DNA sequence: TGTGCCACAGGACAGGGGACAGATACGCAGTATTTT. Translated, it gives CATGQGTDTQYF. Looking up the rest from reference TRBV2 and TRBJ2-3 gives the full variable domain: EPEVTQTPSHQVTQMGQEVILRCVPISNHLYFYWYRQILGQKVEFLVSFYNNEISEKSEIFDDQFSVERPDGSNFTLKIRSTKLEDSAMYFCATGQGTDTQYFGPGTRLTVL.

The chain employs TRBV5-1 and TRBJ2-1; possible D gene TRBD1, 6 bases. Per the germline V gene, CDR1 is SGHRS and CDR2 is YFSETQ. The V gene lost 1 base and the J gene lost 4 bases, with 12 bases spanning the gap. The CDR3 is 15 amino acids. The CDR3: CASSLMDSEYNEQFF. CDR3 nucleotides: TGCGCCAGCAGCTTGATGGACAGTGAATACAATGAGCAGTTCTTC.

The chain uses TRBV27 and TRBJ2-3; tentative D call: TRBD1 (6 bases). The germline V gene encodes CDR1 MNHEY and CDR2 SMNVEV (reference sequence). CDR3 length equals 14 residues. Deletions cut 7 bases from V and 5 bases from J, with 16 bases between. CDR3 DNA: TGTGCCAGCAACCGGCCGACAGGAGGAGATACGCAGTATTTT. It yields the protein CASNRPTGGDTQYF.

The chain carries TRBV27 and TRBJ2-3; 14 positions agree with TRBD2. Trimming removed 9 bases from V and 4 bases from J; junction bases left unmatched: 3. This CDR3 has 14 amino acids. Germline CDR1 MNHEY, CDR2 SMNVEV (reference sequence). CDR3 region: CASGTSGSPDTQYF. In DNA, the CDR3 is TGTGCCAGTGGGACTAGCGGGAGCCCAGATACGCAGTATTTT.